This T cell receptor beta chain stems from a study of blood T cell repertoires in COVID-19. Overall study context: Specimens from acute and convalescent COVID-19 originated in the United States, Italy and Spain. In each case, the material was cDNA or gDNA derived from T cells, B-cell-depleted T cells, or PBMCs.

Produced via immunoSEQ multiplex PCR; TCRdb's table is partial and in-frame only. Altogether under 80,000 clones are present, approximately 80% being singletons, with the ten largest covering approximately 5.1%. There are 11 residues in the CDR3. V was shortened by 1 base and J by 6 bases, with 4 bases between the two germline ends. Germline V gene sequence: CDR1 KGHSH, CDR2 LQKENI. The TCR originated in a woman over 75 with active or convalescent COVID-19. Sequenced: peripheral blood. This chain uses TRBV18 with TRBJ2-7; D is uncertain. CDR3 in DNA: TGTGCCAGCTCACCACATCGCGAGCAGTACTTC. Translation gives CASSPHREQYF.